Sequencing of this TCR beta chain was carried out in a study of T-cell memory formation after mild COVID-19 (dated by TCRdb to about 2021). Concerning the study at large: TCR sequence clusters from the two donors were largely donor specific. Two young, previously healthy adult volunteers, one female and one male, were included in the cohort. T-cell clones expanding and contracting after mild COVID-19 in two donors were tracked by longitudinal TCRalpha and TCRbeta repertoire sequencing.

Overall results and qualifications from the work: Clones that contracted from day 15 to 85 showed balanced CD4/CD8 phenotypes, whereas a second wave of clones that expanded from day 15 to 37 leaned towards CD4+. Contracting CD4+ clones were found mainly in CM and EM memory subsets, while CD8+ clones were enriched in EMRA. Only a couple of mild cases were covered in the study, and larger cohorts including severe cases with pre-infection samples were considered necessary. SARS-CoV-2 specificity of the second-wave clones peaking on day 37 was not confirmed. Some responding clones were found in pre-infection memory, which suggests that pre-existing cross-reactive memory T cells took part in the SARS-CoV-2 response.

This clonotype appeared many times. Its antigen remains undetermined. No per-base quality is available; no much larger clone lies one base away. Ficoll-Paque density gradient centrifugation was used to isolate PBMCs. The reads were generated on an Illumina NovaSeq 6000. Using 5'RACE with constant-segment primers, TCRalpha and TCRbeta cDNA libraries were constructed, with sample barcodes and unique molecular identifiers added in the process. Trizol reagent was used to extract RNA from every sample. Libraries were amplified in two PCR steps, with a second sample barcode and Illumina TruSeq adapters added in the second step. Sequencing of libraries was performed on an Illumina NovaSeq with 2 x 150 bp paired-end reads. Turning to the authors' computational methods: Reads were demultiplexed and collapsed into UMI-guided consensus sequences with migec v1.2.7. Using mixcr v2.1.11, the UMI consensuses were aligned to TRA and TRB V and J templates and assembled into clonotypes. A clonotype was counted as expanded or contracted only when both edgeR and NoisET called the clonotype significant, with the noise models trained on biological replicates. For edgeR calls, a false discovery rate-adjusted p below 0.01 and a log2 fold-change threshold of 1 were applied. As an exploratory analysis of dynamics, PCA with hierarchical clustering was applied to max-normalized trajectories of the 1000 most abundant clonotypes. Separately sequenced CD4+ and CD8+ repertoires were used to assign the CD4 or CD8 phenotype of responding clones. TCRdb applied fastp at Q25 and MiXCR to the public reads, then kept only in-frame beta chains. Here each entry gathers all rows of one CDR3 protein and keeps the most common genes and DNA. TCRdb, rather than the study authors, made the V and J calls. This sample lists under 450,000 distinct CDR3 sequences; roughly a quarter were detected once. The ten largest clones add up to around 12% of the sample.

Sequences KGHSH (CDR1) and LQKENI (CDR2) are obtained from the germline V gene. After removal of 2 bases from V and 6 bases from J, the junction retains 7 bases not matched to a gene. The CDR3 sequence holds 15 residues, the cysteine and phenylalanine included. Here the CDR3 DNA is all that survives: 45 bases in frame from base 1. This TCR derives from an adult woman who had mild COVID-19 (a few samples of this study predate the infection). The sample titles of this study are shuffled in the database, so cell type and time point are left out; the donor was told from shared clones. The V and J segments used are TRBV18 and TRBJ2-1, with 7 junctional bases fitting TRBD2. The sequencing sample was made of PBMCs or a T cell subset sorted from them (not recorded which). CDR3 sequence: CASSPSGRLGNEQFF. The sequenced DNA: TGTGCCAGCTCACCATCCGGGAGGCTTGGCAATGAGCAGTTCTTC.